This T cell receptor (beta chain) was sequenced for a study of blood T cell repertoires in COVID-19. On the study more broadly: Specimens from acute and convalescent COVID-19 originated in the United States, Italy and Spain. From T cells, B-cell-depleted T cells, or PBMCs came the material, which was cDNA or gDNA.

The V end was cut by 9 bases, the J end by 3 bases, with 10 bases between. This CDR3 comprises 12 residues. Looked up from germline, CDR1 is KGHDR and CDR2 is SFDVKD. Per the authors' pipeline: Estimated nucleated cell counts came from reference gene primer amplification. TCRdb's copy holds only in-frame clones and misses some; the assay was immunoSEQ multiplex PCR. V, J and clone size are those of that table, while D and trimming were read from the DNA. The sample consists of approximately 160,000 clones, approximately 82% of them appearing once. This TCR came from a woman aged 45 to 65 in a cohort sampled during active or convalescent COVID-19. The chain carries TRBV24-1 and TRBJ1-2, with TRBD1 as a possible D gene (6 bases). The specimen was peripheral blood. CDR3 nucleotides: TGTGCCACCGCGGGGGGCGACTATGGCTACACCTTC. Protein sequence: CATAGGDYGYTF.